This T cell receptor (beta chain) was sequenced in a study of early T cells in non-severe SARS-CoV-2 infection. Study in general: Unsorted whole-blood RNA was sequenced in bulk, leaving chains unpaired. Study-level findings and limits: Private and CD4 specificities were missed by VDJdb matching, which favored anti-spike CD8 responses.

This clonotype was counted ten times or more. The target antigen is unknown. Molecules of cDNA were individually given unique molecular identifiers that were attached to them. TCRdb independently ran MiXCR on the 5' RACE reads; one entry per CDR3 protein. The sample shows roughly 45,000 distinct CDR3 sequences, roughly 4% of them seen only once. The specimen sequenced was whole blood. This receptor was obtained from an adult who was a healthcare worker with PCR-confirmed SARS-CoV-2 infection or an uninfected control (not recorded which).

CDR3 loop: CASSVGGGNYNEQFF. The CDR3 DNA is TGTGCCAGCAGCGTAGGAGGGGGGAACTACAATGAGCAGTTCTTC. The V gene is TRBV9, the J gene TRBJ2-1; possibly TRBD1 or TRBD2 for D (6 bases each). From germline, CDR1 is SGDLS and CDR2 YYNGEE. The CDR3 runs to 15 residues. V gave up 0 bases and J gave up 3 bases, with 10 bases separating them.